Following are 31 T cell receptor beta chains from one sample sequenced in a study of blood T cell repertoires in COVID-19. Sequenced by immunoSEQ multiplex PCR; TCRdb stores in-frame clones only, minus some. The sample lists some 180,000 clones, approximately 80% seen once, with 14% in the top ten. Sample: PBMCs or T cells enriched from blood (not recorded which). The receptors were sampled from a man in his fifties or sixties who had been exposed to COVID-19.

The gene calls are TRBV18 and TRBJ2-7, with D possibly matching TRBD1 (6 bases). Germline-derived CDR1 and CDR2 are KGHSH and LQKENI. The length of the CDR3 is 16 residues. V was pared by 2 bases and J by 4 bases, with 18 bases between. In DNA, the CDR3 is TGTGCCAGCTCACCAAAATCTGGGACATACGGATACGAGCAGTACTTC. Protein: CASSPKSGTYGYEQYF.

About this clone: The identical CDR3 is also encoded by other nucleotide sequences in the sample. The CDR3 reads CASSPGDRGSYEQYF. In nucleotides, the CDR3 is TGTGCCAGCAGCCCAGGGGACAGGGGTAGCTACGAGCAGTACTTC. The J gene is TRBJ2-7, the V gene TRBV9; 10 bases match TRBD1. The V gene's germline CDR1 is SGDLS and CDR2 YYNGEE. CDR3 length equals 15 residues. V was pared by 4 bases and J by 3 bases, with 7 bases of the junction left unmatched.

This chain links TRBV11-3 with TRBJ2-7, with D unclear. The CDR3 contains 11 residues. CDR1 is SGHNT, CDR2 YENEEA, per germline. The V gene lost 7 bases and the J gene lost 6 bases, with 10 bases spanning the gap. The CDR3 DNA reads as TGTGCCAGCATCCTACGGTTCGAGCAGTACTTC. Amino acid sequence: CASILRFEQYF. Full variable domain (rest looked up from reference TRBV11-3 and TRBJ2-7): EAGVVQSPRYKIIEKKQPVAFWCNPISGHNTLYWYLQNLGQGPELLIRYENEEAVDDSQLPKDRFSAERLKGVDSTLKIQPAELGDSAVYLCASILRFEQYFGPGTRLTVT.

The J gene is TRBJ1-5, the V gene TRBV28; a possible D gene is TRBD1 (5 bases). V shed 6 bases and J shed 0 bases, with 18 bases lying between them. Germline-derived CDR1 and CDR2 are MDHEN and SYDVKM. This CDR3 spans 17 amino acids. Written as DNA, the CDR3 is TGTGCCAGCAGCCCCGGGCAGGGTTTCTATAGCAATCAGCCCCAGCATTTT. This translates into CASSPGQGFYSNQPQHF.

There are a few counts of this clone. The rearrangement links TRBV3-1 (or the pseudogene TRBV3-2) to TRBJ1-4; D remains unclear. The CDR3 sequence is 15 residues long. The V gene lost 3 bases and the J gene lost 7 bases, with 15 bases spanning the gap. Germline V gene sequence: CDR1 LGHDT, CDR2 YNNKEL (reference sequence). The CDR3 nucleotides read TGTGCCAGCAGCCAGCCCAGAGGGTTAGTTGAAAAACTGTTTTTT. Encoded protein: CASSQPRGLVEKLFF.

This chain joins TRBV29-1 and TRBJ2-5; TRBD2 might be the D (7 bases). The CDR3 spans 14 residues. The V end was cut by 3 bases, the J end by 4 bases, with 15 bases between. The V gene's germline CDR1 is SQVTM and CDR2 ANQGSEA. The DNA for the CDR3 is TGCAGCGTTGATGGGGGGGCCCTGGGAGAGACCCAGTACTTC. Translating gives CSVDGGALGETQYF.

The chain uses TRBV5-1 and TRBJ2-5; 10 bases are shared with TRBD2. The CDR3 covers 14 residues. V shed 2 bases and J 3 bases; nucleotides not matched to a gene: 1. Germline V gene lookup returns CDR1 SGHRS and CDR2 YFSETQ. The CDR3 sequence is CASSFLAGEETQYF. The CDR3 DNA follows: TGCGCCAGCAGCTTCCTAGCGGGAGAAGAGACCCAGTACTTC. Looking up the rest from reference TRBV5-1 and TRBJ2-5 gives the full variable domain: KAGVTQTPRYLIKTRGQQVTLSCSPISGHRSVSWYQQTPGQGLQFLFEYFSETQRNKGNFPGRFSGRQFSNSRSEMNVSTLELGDSALYLCASSFLAGEETQYFGPGTRLLVL.

The chain couples TRBV2 to TRBJ1-6, with a possible D match to TRBD1 (5 bases). The CDR3 contains 12 residues. CDR1 is SNHLY, CDR2 FYNNEI, per germline. Trimming cost V 5 bases and J 10 bases, with 9 bases left between them. The CDR3 sequence is CASSTGDSPLHF. CDR3 nucleotides: TGTGCCAGCAGTACAGGAGACTCACCCCTCCACTTT.

The chain is built from TRBV6-5 and TRBJ1-1; a possible D gene is TRBD1 (5 bases). Germline lookup yields CDR1 MNHEY and CDR2 SVGAGI. This CDR3 has 16 residues. V was clipped by 2 bases and J by 6 bases, with 19 bases between them. CDR3 bases: TGTGCCAGCAGTTACCAGCAGGGAATAGTGCCTTCTGAAGCTTTCTTT. It encodes CASSYQQGIVPSEAFF.

V and J are TRBV25-1 and TRBJ2-1; possible D gene TRBD2, 5 bases. Germline CDR1 MGHDK, CDR2 SYGVNS. The CDR3 has 13 residues. Between the trimmed V and J ends, which lost 7 bases and 6 bases, there was a span of 13 bases. CDR3 DNA: TGTGCCAGCAATGACCCCGGGGTCAATGAGCAGTTCTTC. Amino acid sequence: CASNDPGVNEQFF.

A few counts support this clone. The chain combines TRBV25-1 with TRBJ2-1; 12 nucleotides align to TRBD2. The CDR3 length is 17 residues. Unmatched junction bases numbered 9, after V lost 2 bases and J lost 7 bases. Looked up from germline, CDR1 is MGHDK and CDR2 is SYGVNS. The CDR3 reads CASSEPPLAGGRNEQFF. The CDR3, as DNA: TGTGCCAGCAGTGAACCCCCCCTAGCGGGAGGGCGAAATGAGCAGTTCTTC. The variable domain in full, with the rest retrieved from reference TRBV25-1 and TRBJ2-1, is EADIYQTPRYLVIGTGKKITLECSQTMGHDKMYWYQQDPGMELHLIHYSYGVNSTEKGDLSSESTVSRIRTEHFPLTLESARPSHTSQYLCASSEPPLAGGRNEQFFGPGTRLTVL.

The chain is built from TRBV20-1 and TRBJ2-5, with TRBD2 identical over 10 bases. Germline loops: CDR1 DFQATT, CDR2 SNEGSKA (reference sequence). This CDR3 is 16 amino acids long. Trimming removed 3 bases from V and 1 base from J; junction bases left unmatched: 8. CDR3 DNA sequence: TGCAGTGCTAGTGTCTTAGCGGGAGGAATCCAAGAGACCCAGTACTTC. Protein: CSASVLAGGIQETQYF.

The V and J genes are TRBV2 and TRBJ1-6; weak D call: TRBD1 (6 bases). The CDR3 is 15 residues long. Germline V lookup: CDR1 SNHLY, CDR2 FYNNEI. V was clipped by 5 bases and J by 5 bases, with 13 bases between them. The CDR3 sequence: CASSFRQENNSPLHF. DNA for the CDR3: TGTGCCAGCAGTTTCCGACAGGAGAATAATTCACCCCTCCACTTT. Full variable domain (missing parts from reference TRBV2 and TRBJ1-6): EPEVTQTPSHQVTQMGQEVILRCVPISNHLYFYWYRQILGQKVEFLVSFYNNEISEKSEIFDDQFSVERPDGSNFTLKIRSTKLEDSAMYFCASSFRQENNSPLHFGNGTRLTVT.

The J gene is TRBJ2-5, the V gene TRBV19, with D possibly being TRBD2 (6 bases). V was shortened by 6 bases and J by 0 bases, with 14 bases between the two germline ends. The CDR3 totals 15 residues. CDR1 and CDR2 from the germline V gene are LNHDA and SQIVND (reference sequence). CDR3 residues: CASSRAGTYQETQYF. The CDR3 DNA reads TGTGCCAGTAGCCGAGCAGGGACTTACCAAGAGACCCAGTACTTC. Full variable domain (missing parts from reference TRBV19 and TRBJ2-5): DGGITQSPKYLFRKEGQNVTLSCEQNLNHDAMYWYRQDPGQGLRLIYYSQIVNDFQKGDIAEGYSVSREKKESFPLTVTSAQKNPTAFYLCASSRAGTYQETQYFGPGTRLLVL.

The chain carries TRBV19 and TRBJ2-1, with D possibly TRBD2 on 5 matching bases. Germline CDR1 and CDR2: LNHDA and SQIVND (reference sequence). This CDR3 is built from 16 residues. V was pared by 2 bases and J by 0 bases, with 11 bases between. The CDR3 sequence is CASSIRPGGSYNEQFF. DNA of the CDR3: TGTGCCAGTAGTATAAGGCCAGGAGGCTCCTACAATGAGCAGTTCTTC.

The chain uses TRBV12-5 and TRBJ2-7; 7 positions agree with TRBD2. Germline CDR1 LGHNT, CDR2 FRNRAP. Unmatched junction bases numbered 4, after V lost 7 bases and J lost 1 base. The CDR3 sequence is 13 residues long. CDR3 loop: CASALAESYEQYF. CDR3 nucleotide sequence: TGTGCTAGTGCGCTAGCGGAATCCTACGAGCAGTACTTC. The variable domain in full, with the rest retrieved from reference TRBV12-5 and TRBJ2-7, is DARVTQTPRHKVTEMGQEVTMRCQPILGHNTVFWYRQTMMQGLELLAYFRNRAPLDDSGMPKDRFSAEMPDATLATLKIQPSEPRDSAVYFCASALAESYEQYFGPGTRLTVT.

This chain uses TRBV28 with TRBJ1-4, with D maybe TRBD1 (6 bases). Germline V lookup: CDR1 MDHEN, CDR2 SYDVKM. This CDR3 is 15 amino acids long. Trimming stripped 2 bases from V and 4 bases from J, with 11 bases between. The CDR3 DNA reads as TGTGCCAGCAGTTTAAAGGGGGGGCATAATGAAAAACTGTTTTTT. It yields the protein CASSLKGGHNEKLFF.

This chain joins TRBV9 and TRBJ2-7; D uncertain. This CDR3 has 14 amino acids. Germline V lookup: CDR1 SGDLS, CDR2 YYNGEE. With 4 bases removed from V and 0 bases from J, the gap between germline ends came to 11 bases. This chain's CDR3 is CASSPLSVSYEQYF. In nucleotides, the CDR3 is TGTGCCAGCAGCCCCCTATCCGTCTCCTACGAGCAGTACTTC.

The genes are TRBV18 and TRBJ1-1; D gene uncertain. Germline CDR1 and CDR2: KGHSH and LQKENI. The CDR3 length is 15 residues. The ends were cut back, 5 bases at V and 4 bases at J, with 17 bases in the middle. The DNA of the CDR3 is TGTGCCAGCTCAGTGACAATGCAAGTCTCCACTGAAGCTTTCTTT. Translated, it gives CASSVTMQVSTEAFF.

The V and J genes are TRBV5-1 and TRBJ2-3; maybe TRBD2 (5 bases). CDR1 is SGHRS, CDR2 YFSETQ, per germline. V was clipped by 4 bases and J by 0 bases, with 12 bases between them. CDR3 length: 15 residues. In DNA form, the CDR3 reads TGCGCCAGCAGCGCCTGGACTTCTAGCACAGATACGCAGTATTTT. Encoded protein: CASSAWTSSTDTQYF. Together with reference TRBV5-1 and TRBJ2-3, the CDR3 gives the full variable domain: KAGVTQTPRYLIKTRGQQVTLSCSPISGHRSVSWYQQTPGQGLQFLFEYFSETQRNKGNFPGRFSGRQFSNSRSEMNVSTLELGDSALYLCASSAWTSSTDTQYFGPGTRLTVL.

This clone turned up a few times. CDR3 DNA: TGCGCCAGCAGCTTGGCCGGGGGAGCATTTTCAACTAATGAAAAACTGTTTTTT. Amino acids: CASSLAGGAFSTNEKLFF. The genes are TRBV5-1 and TRBJ1-4; perhaps TRBD1 as D (5 bases). The CDR3 runs to 18 residues. The germline V gene has CDR1 SGHRS and CDR2 YFSETQ. The V gene lost 0 bases and the J gene lost 0 bases, with 15 bases spanning the gap.

The chain is built from TRBV5-4 and TRBJ1-6; 10 nucleotides line up with TRBD1. The germline CDR1 and CDR2 sequences are SGHNT and YYREEE (reference sequence). The CDR3 consists of 14 residues. After removal of 3 bases from V and 13 bases from J, the junction contained 7 bases not matched to a gene. The CDR3 is CASSSPGQGRPLHF. CDR3 bases: TGTGCCAGCAGCTCCCCGGGACAGGGGAGGCCCCTCCACTTT.

This clone was seen a single time. Here the CDR3 DNA reads TGCGCCAGCAGCACGACAGGGGGCAACACTGAAGCTTTCTTT. Its translation: CASSTTGGNTEAFF. This chain uses TRBV5-1 with TRBJ1-1; 10 bases fit TRBD1. J gave up 2 bases and V 4 bases, and 2 bases lay outside the gene matches. CDR1 and CDR2 (germline): SGHRS, YFSETQ. The CDR3 totals 14 residues.

This clone was detected a few times. The J gene is TRBJ1-3, the V gene TRBV19; the D is unclear. The CDR3 is 16 amino acids. From germline, CDR1 is LNHDA and CDR2 SQIVND (reference sequence). V lost 6 bases, J lost 1 base, and 16 bases lay in between. The CDR3 DNA reads as TGTGCCAGTAGCTCCGGACTGGGATCGTCTGGAAACACCATATATTTT. This translates into CASSSGLGSSGNTIYF.

The chain carries TRBV10-3 and TRBJ1-1; tentatively, D is TRBD1 (5 bases). The CDR3 runs to 15 residues. Germline V gene data show CDR1 as ENHRY and CDR2 as SYGVKD. V was cut by 2 bases and J by 1 base, with 11 bases left in between. The CDR3 DNA is TGTGCCATCAGTGAGAAGGACATCCGGAACACTGAAGCTTTCTTT. Amino acid sequence: CAISEKDIRNTEAFF.

This sequence joins TRBV27 and TRBJ2-2, with 10 bases that match TRBD2. The germline V gene has CDR1 MNHEY and CDR2 SMNVEV (reference sequence). Trimming at V came to 4 bases and at J to 7 bases, leaving 9 bases not matched to a gene. The length of the CDR3 is 16 residues. The CDR3 DNA sequence: TGTGCCAGCAGTTCGGGACTAGCGAGACGCTACGGGGAGCTGTTTTTT. Residues: CASSSGLARRYGELFF.

The rearrangement uses TRBV30 and TRBJ1-5; D uncertain. Germline CDR1 is GTSNPN and CDR2 is SVGIG (reference sequence). The CDR3 covers 14 residues. The V end lost 0 bases, the J end lost 2 bases, and 8 bases lay between the germline ends. The CDR3 region has the DNA TGTGCCTGGAGTGTAGCCGGAGGCAATCAGCCCCAGCATTTT. Translation: CAWSVAGGNQPQHF.

This sequence joins TRBV4-2 and TRBJ2-7, with 11 bases aligning to TRBD2. The CDR3 spans 15 residues. Trimming took 1 base from V and 3 from J; bases not matched to a gene: 2. Germline CDR1 reads LGHNA; CDR2 reads YNFKEQ. The CDR3 coding sequence is TGTGCCAGCAGCCAAGGGACTAGCGGGTTCTACGAGCAGTACTTC. It is translated as CASSQGTSGFYEQYF.

V gene TRBV2 combines with J gene TRBJ2-5, with 11 bases lining up with TRBD2. V lost 8 bases, J lost 3 bases, and 11 bases stayed unmatched. The germline CDR1 and CDR2 sequences are SNHLY and FYNNEI. The CDR3 length is 16 residues. The CDR3 reads CASGGPGLADEETQYF. Here the CDR3 DNA reads TGTGCCAGCGGTGGCCCGGGACTAGCGGACGAAGAGACCCAGTACTTC.

The chain is built from TRBV6-6 and TRBJ2-7, with a weak D call TRBD2 (5 bases). Trimming removed 8 bases from V and 2 bases from J, with 16 bases in between. The CDR3 sequence is 14 residues long. CDR1 is MNHNY and CDR2 is SVGAGI in the germline V gene (reference sequence). Here the CDR3 reads CASRRAAQTYEQYF. Here the CDR3 DNA reads TGTGCCAGCCGGCGGGCAGCCCAGACCTACGAGCAGTACTTC.

V is TRBV11-3 and J is TRBJ1-4; TRBD1 agrees at 10 bases. V dropped 5 bases and J dropped 5; count of bases not matched to a gene: 11. Per germline, CDR1 SGHNT and CDR2 YENEEA. CDR3 length equals 17 residues. The CDR3 nucleotides read TGTGCCAGCAGCGACAGGACCCCGGACAGGGGGAATGAAAAACTGTTTTTT. Protein sequence: CASSDRTPDRGNEKLFF.